One and the same sample provided the 23 T cell receptor beta chains below, sequenced in a study of T-cell reconstitution after alpha-beta-depleted transplantation in children. Study-level points and caveats: Fresh T-cell production supplied most of the T-cell counts and diversity seen one year after transplant.

Their recognized antigens are unknown. For TCRbeta, the library was prepared with unique molecular identifiers. TCRdb independently ran MiXCR on the PCR reads; one entry per CDR3 protein. The sample comprises approximately 300,000 distinct CDR3 sequences, 6.5% to 9% of which are singletons, and approximately 9% rests with the top ten. Sequenced material: peripheral blood, taken 360 days after TCRalphabeta/CD19-depleted stem cell transplant. The receptors come from a female patient between 2 and 15 years old who had a stem cell transplant for Fanconi anemia, so the T cells may come from the graft donor.

In this sample, this clonotype turned up many times. This chain connects TRBV12-3 or TRBV12-4 to TRBJ1-1; D might be TRBD1 (5 bases). V was shortened by 3 bases and J by 1 base, with 15 bases between the two germline ends. The CDR3 has 16 residues. CDR3 nucleotide sequence: TGTGCCAGCAGTTTTAGGATGGGGACGGGGAACACTGAAGCTTTCTTT. Amino acid sequence: CASSFRMGTGNTEAFF.

This clonotype was detected many times. This chain links TRBV7-2 with TRBJ2-2; D unresolved. Trimming took off 2 bases at V and 4 bases at J, with 11 bases between the two ends. The CDR3 is 15 amino acids. Germline assignment: CDR1 SGHTA and CDR2 FQGNSA. DNA for the CDR3: TGTGCCAGCAGCTTAAAGGGAAGGGTCACCGGGGAGCTGTTTTTT. It codes for CASSLKGRVTGELFF.

The table lists this clonotype with a few counts. The chain recombines TRBV20-1 with TRBJ2-5, with TRBD2 identical over 11 bases. The CDR3 totals 15 residues. Germline assignment: CDR1 DFQATT and CDR2 SNEGSKA (reference sequence). Trimming removed 4 bases from V and 2 bases from J; junction bases left unmatched: 6. CDR3 loop: CSATRLAGLQETQYF. CDR3 DNA: TGCAGTGCTACCCGACTAGCGGGGCTACAAGAGACCCAGTACTTC.

This clonotype showed up many times. This chain joins TRBV20-1 and TRBJ2-5; a possible D gene is TRBD1 (5 bases). CDR3 size: 17 residues. The V gene's germline CDR1 is DFQATT and CDR2 SNEGSKA (reference sequence). Trimming shortened V by 1 base and J by 1 base, and 19 bases separated the two germline ends. Here the CDR3 reads CSARGPASQGSQETQYF. CDR3 DNA sequence: TGCAGTGCTAGAGGGCCAGCGTCCCAGGGAAGCCAAGAGACCCAGTACTTC.

The rearrangement uses TRBV9 and TRBJ2-7; TRBD1 might be the D (5 bases). The germline gives CDR1 SGDLS, CDR2 YYNGEE. CDR3 size: 13 residues. V lost 0 bases and J lost 4, with 8 bases in between. CDR3 amino acids: CASSVVSGYEQYF. DNA for the CDR3: TGTGCCAGCAGCGTAGTGTCAGGGTACGAGCAGTACTTC.

This clonotype appeared many times. The chain is built from TRBV12-3 or TRBV12-4 and TRBJ1-1, with D hard to call. The CDR3 has 14 amino acids. The V and J ends lost 4 bases and 0 bases respectively, with 9 bases between them. The CDR3 loop reads CASSSQTLNTEAFF. CDR3 coding DNA: TGTGCCAGCAGTTCCCAGACATTGAACACTGAAGCTTTCTTT.

This clonotype turned up a few times. The chain employs TRBV6-5 and TRBJ2-1; 11 nucleotides match TRBD2. Germline CDR1 is MNHEY and CDR2 is SVGAGI. The V segment lost 0 bases and the J segment 14 bases; nucleotides outside the gene matches: 9. This CDR3 is 15 amino acids long. The CDR3 bases are TGTGCCAGCAGTTACTCGACGGTAGCGGGGGGGTTGGAGTTCTTC. Translating gives CASSYSTVAGGLEFF.

CDR3 coding DNA: TGTGCCACCAGCAGACCCAATACAGGGTCTAATGAAAAACTGTTTTTT. As protein: CATSRPNTGSNEKLFF. The chain combines TRBV15 with TRBJ1-4; possibly TRBD1 for D (6 bases). This CDR3 is built from 16 residues. V shed 2 bases and J shed 3 bases, with 13 bases lying between them. Germline V lookup: CDR1 LNHNV, CDR2 YYDKDF (reference sequence). Full variable domain (rest looked up from reference TRBV15 and TRBJ1-4): DAMVIQNPRYQVTQFGKPVTLSCSQTLNHNVMYWYQQKSSQAPKLLFHYYDKDFNNEADTPDNFQSRRPNTSFCFLDIRSPGLGDTAMYLCATSRPNTGSNEKLFFGSGTQLSVL.

A few counts support this clonotype. This sequence joins TRBV4-3 and TRBJ1-2, with 8 bases fitting TRBD1. The CDR3 is 14 amino acids. The V segment lost 1 base and the J segment 8 bases; nucleotides outside the gene matches: 6. CDR1 is LGHNA, CDR2 YSLEER, per germline. As DNA, the CDR3 is TGCGCCAGCAGCCAAGTCCCGACAGGGGAAGGCTACACCTTC. It specifies CASSQVPTGEGYTF.

Many counts were recorded for this clonotype. This sequence joins TRBV28 and TRBJ2-3; 7 bases align to TRBD2. Germline V CDR1 and CDR2: MDHEN, SYDVKM. This CDR3 is 18 amino acids long. J was trimmed by 2 bases and V by 6 bases; bases with no gene match: 17. The CDR3 here is CASSLTLTSVTHTDTQYF. The CDR3 DNA sequence: TGTGCCAGCAGCCTTACTCTTACTAGCGTGACTCACACAGATACGCAGTATTTT.

The rearrangement links TRBV5-4 to TRBJ2-5; TRBD2 aligns across 8 bases. CDR1 is SGHNT and CDR2 is YYREEE in the germline V gene (reference sequence). The V segment lost 0 bases and the J segment 1 base; nucleotides outside the gene matches: 5. This CDR3 comprises 16 residues. The CDR3 sequence: CASSLAGGPFQETQYF. CDR3 nucleotides: TGTGCCAGCAGCTTGGCGGGGGGGCCGTTCCAAGAGACCCAGTACTTC. Drawing the rest from reference TRBV5-4 and TRBJ2-5, the complete variable domain is ETGVTQSPTHLIKTRGQQVTLRCSSQSGHNTVSWYQQALGQGPQFIFQYYREEENGRGNFPPRFSGLQFPNYSSELNVNALELDDSALYLCASSLAGGPFQETQYFGPGTRLLVL.

This clonotype was seen at least ten times. This chain links TRBV5-1 with TRBJ2-3; 14 bases line up with TRBD2. The CDR3 runs 17 residues. Germline CDR1 and CDR2: SGHRS and YFSETQ. After removal of 3 bases from V and 4 bases from J, the junction contained 7 bases not matched to a gene. This CDR3 is CASSSGLAGVGADTQYF. CDR3 coding DNA: TGCGCCAGCAGCTCGGGACTAGCGGGAGTCGGCGCAGATACGCAGTATTTT.

This clonotype was found many times. The chain uses TRBV20-1 and TRBJ1-4, with D maybe TRBD1 (5 bases). V dropped 5 bases and J dropped 5 bases, with 9 bases sitting between them. Germline CDR1 is DFQATT and CDR2 is SNEGSKA (reference sequence). The CDR3 runs 12 residues. The CDR3 DNA follows: TGCAGTGCTTGGAAGGGGAATGAAAAACTGTTTTTT. Its translation: CSAWKGNEKLFF.

This clonotype turned up a few times. V and J are TRBV15 and TRBJ2-7; TRBD2 agrees at 9 bases. This CDR3 region has 14 residues. In germline, CDR1 is LNHNV, CDR2 YYDKDF (reference sequence). Trimming cost V 5 bases and J 4 bases; bases outside gene matches: 6. CDR3 bases: TGTGCCACCAGCGCGGGGGGGGACCATTACGAGCAGTACTTC. Translated, it gives CATSAGGDHYEQYF.

This clonotype was picked up many times. The chain is built from TRBV5-1 and TRBJ2-7; either TRBD1 or TRBD2 may supply D (6 bases each). The V and J ends lost 4 bases and 3 bases respectively, with 17 bases between them. The CDR3 runs to 15 residues. Germline CDR1 reads SGHRS; CDR2 reads YFSETQ. The CDR3 protein is CASSGAEGGHYEQYF. CDR3 sequence (DNA): TGCGCCAGCAGCGGCGCAGAGGGGGGCCACTACGAGCAGTACTTC.

This clonotype was detected ten times or more. The chain links TRBV7-2 to TRBJ2-7; perhaps TRBD1 as D (6 bases). The CDR3 has 14 amino acids. Trimming took 4 bases from V and 2 from J, leaving 12 bases between them. CDR1 is SGHTA, CDR2 FQGNSA, per germline. This CDR3 reads CASSSNRAAYEQYF. The CDR3 DNA follows: TGTGCCAGCAGCTCCAACAGGGCCGCCTACGAGCAGTACTTC.

The chain couples TRBV20-1 to TRBJ2-1; D gene ambiguous. The CDR3 has 12 amino acids. Germline V gene sequence: CDR1 DFQATT, CDR2 SNEGSKA (reference sequence). Deletions cut 4 bases from V and 13 bases from J, with 17 bases between. CDR3 DNA: TGCAGTGCTACCCAACAGAGCCCCTTCCAGTTCTTC. Protein product: CSATQQSPFQFF.

This clonotype was counted between two and nine times. J is TRBJ2-3 and V is TRBV24-1, with D perhaps matching TRBD1 (5 bases). The V end lost 4 bases, the J end lost 0 bases, and 13 bases lay between the germline ends. Germline lookup yields CDR1 KGHDR and CDR2 SFDVKD. This CDR3 contains 16 residues. CDR3 coding DNA: TGTGCCACCAGTGAGCCACAGGACCCTAGCACAGATACGCAGTATTTT. Encoded protein: CATSEPQDPSTDTQYF.

A few counts support this clonotype. V usage is TRBV6-1 and J usage is TRBJ1-2; 12 nucleotides line up with TRBD1. The CDR3 length is 17 residues. With V trimmed by 7 bases and J by 4 bases, 13 bases remained unmatched. Germline CDR1 MNHNS, CDR2 SASEGT. The CDR3 spells CASTRPGTGGLSYGYTF. The CDR3 DNA is TGTGCCAGCACCCGACCGGGGACAGGGGGCTTAAGCTATGGCTACACCTTC.

This clonotype was detected ten times or more. The chain links TRBV20-1 to TRBJ2-3; 10 bases are a match to TRBD2. The CDR3 is 14 residues long. Germline V gene data show CDR1 as DFQATT and CDR2 as SNEGSKA (reference sequence). The trim removed 2 bases at V and 2 bases at J, leaving 1 base unmatched. CDR3 coding DNA: TGCAGTGCTAGACTAGCGGGAGCCACAGATACGCAGTATTTT. This translates into CSARLAGATDTQYF.

V and J are TRBV7-3 and TRBJ2-3; 7 bases map to TRBD2. CDR3 length: 16 amino acids. Germline V CDR1 and CDR2: SGHTA, FQGTGA. The V and J ends lost 1 base and 0 bases, in that order; junction bases with no gene match: 4. The CDR3 spells CASSLIGGGSTDTQYF. CDR3 nucleotides: TGTGCCAGCAGCTTAATCGGCGGGGGAAGCACAGATACGCAGTATTTT.

The table lists this clonotype with many counts. This rearrangement joins TRBV3-1 to TRBJ1-1; D not resolved. The CDR3 consists of 15 residues. V lost 0 bases, J lost 6 bases, and 14 bases lay in between. Germline CDR1 is LGHDT and CDR2 is YNNKEL (reference sequence). The CDR3: CASSQDGPVGSEAFF. The CDR3 DNA reads TGTGCCAGCAGCCAAGACGGTCCCGTGGGGTCTGAAGCTTTCTTT.

The sample holds many counts of this clonotype. The chain recombines TRBV6-5 with TRBJ2-5; no firm D call. CDR3 length: 15 residues. V dropped 0 bases and J dropped 2 bases, with 10 bases sitting between them. CDR1 MNHEY and CDR2 SVGAGI come from the germline V gene. DNA for the CDR3: TGTGCCAGCAGTTACTCGATGGGTTATCAAGAGACCCAGTACTTC. It encodes CASSYSMGYQETQYF.